This is a list of T cell receptor beta chains from one sample in a study of blood T cell repertoires in COVID-19. This table comes from immunoSEQ multiplex PCR, and its TCRdb copy is limited to in-frame clones, with some not included. This table has around 170,000 clones, roughly 70% appearing once. The sequenced sample consisted of peripheral blood. The receptors were sampled from a woman of 80 years or more with acute or convalescent COVID-19. CDR3s include the opening cysteine and the closing phenylalanine or tryptophan.

V gene	J gene	CDR3 protein
TRBV11-2	TRBJ2-3	CASSSASPGGAFLDTQYF
TRBV7-2	TRBJ2-6	CASSPQHRGHGANVLTF
TRBV9	TRBJ2-1	CASSVLAGGSIGEQFF
TRBV5-5	TRBJ2-1	CASSPGAPLAETYNEQFF
TRBV6-1	TRBJ2-6	CASSDLSSGANVLTF
TRBV7-9	TRBJ2-7	CASSLPTSSYEQYF
TRBV7-2	TRBJ1-1	CASSPLHDRPNTEAFF
TRBV19	TRBJ1-1	CASRWTGDVGTEAFF
TRBV5-1	TRBJ2-2	CASNNRVAGTGELFF
TRBV14	TRBJ2-1	CASSHRPGQGYHNEQFF
TRBV20-1	TRBJ1-2	CSASKGQGLSWGYTF
TRBV2	TRBJ2-1	CASSEEWPSHNEQFF
TRBV27	TRBJ2-7	CASSPAGAGGYEQYF
TRBV6-5	TRBJ2-1	CASSTGFRNEQFF